This TCR beta chain came from a study of cytomegalovirus exposure and HLA in healthy donors. The PCR was carried out with 60 Vbeta primers and 13 Jbeta primers. Repertoires were generated with immunoSEQ multiplex PCR, while TCRdb's copy carries only in-frame clones and drops some. The data hold approximately 160,000 clones, with less than 85% observed a single time. Germline CDR1 and CDR2: LNHNV and YYDKDF (reference sequence). The CDR3 runs to 14 residues. J gave up 4 bases and V 5 bases, and 7 bases lay outside the gene matches. Sequences were obtained from PBMCs. The TCR comes from a male donor in good health and CMV-seronegative. The rearrangement links TRBV15 to TRBJ2-7; 8 nucleotides line up with TRBD1. CDR3 loop: CATSVDRGLYEQYF. In DNA form, the CDR3 reads TGTGCCACCAGCGTAGACAGGGGTTTGTACGAGCAGTACTTC.